The clone carrying this T cell receptor (beta chain) was observed many times. Its antigen is still unknown. TCRdb called the reads again in MiXCR, with one record for every CDR3 protein. The sample yields a few hundred thousand distinct CDR3 sequences, approximately 15% seen once. This entry is derived from a study of T cell repertoires in cytomegalovirus infection. Study-level background: A matching HLA type, together with CMV infection, was signaled by public TCR beta signatures.

Notes on the study in general: CMV-specific TCR beta clonotypes restricted by HLA-C dominated the ex vivo response. Summed frequency of shared TCR beta families picked out CMV carriers who also had the relevant HLA.

Sequenced input: CD8+ T cells from PBMCs. The source is a human donor in good health (CMV status not recorded). Some clones in this sample may be carry-over from other donors' samples.

This CDR3 is CASSSNWDEQYF. Here the CDR3 DNA reads TGTGCCAGCAGCTCGAACTGGGACGAGCAGTACTTC. The chain uses TRBV7-2 and TRBJ2-7; D remains unclear. The CDR3 loop spans 12 amino acids. Germline loops: CDR1 SGHTA, CDR2 FQGNSA. V lost 4 bases and J lost 5, with 9 bases in between.